The sequence of this TCR beta chain was determined in a study of blood T cells in healthy people across ages. CDR3 length equals 15 residues. CDR1 DFQATT and CDR2 SNEGSKA come from the germline V gene (reference sequence). V lost 0 bases and J lost 7; bases outside the gene matches: 8. It was with a sample-barcoded 5' primer and a J-beta primer mix that a second PCR of about 6 to 11 cycles was run. Each CDR3 protein gets one entry after TCRdb re-called the 5' RACE reads with MiXCR. The data hold approximately 1,000,000 distinct CDR3 sequences, with roughly 45% observed a single time. The TCR comes from a woman aged 55 to 70 in good health. The chain joins TRBV20-1 to TRBJ1-4; 7 bases map to TRBD1. Material: blood. The CDR3 nucleotides are TGCAGTGCTAGAGATCTGGCAGGGGGGACTGAAAAACTGTTTTTT. Amino acid sequence: CSARDLAGGTEKLFF.